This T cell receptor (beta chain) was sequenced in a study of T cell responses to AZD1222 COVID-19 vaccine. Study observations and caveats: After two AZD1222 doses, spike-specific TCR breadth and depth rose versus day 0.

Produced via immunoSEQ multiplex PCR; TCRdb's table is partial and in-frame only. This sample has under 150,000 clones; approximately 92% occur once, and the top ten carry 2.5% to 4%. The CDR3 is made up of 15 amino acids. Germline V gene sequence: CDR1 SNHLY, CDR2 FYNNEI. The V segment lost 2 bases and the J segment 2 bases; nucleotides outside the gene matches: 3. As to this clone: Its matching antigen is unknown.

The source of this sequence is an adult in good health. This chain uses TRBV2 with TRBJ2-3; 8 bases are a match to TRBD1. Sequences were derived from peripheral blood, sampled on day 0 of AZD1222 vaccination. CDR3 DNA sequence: TGTGCCAGCAGTGAACGGGACAGGTACACAGATACGCAGTATTTT. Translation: CASSERDRYTDTQYF.